Presented here are 26 T cell receptor beta chains from one specimen sequenced in a study of cytomegalovirus exposure and HLA in healthy donors (TCRdb year 2017). Libraries were prepared through the immunoSEQ multiplex PCR assay. For the multiplex PCR, a mixture combining 60 forward primers for TCR Vbeta segments and 13 reverse primers for TCR Jbeta segments was used. Here the immuneACCESS table is served through TCRdb, limited to in-frame sequences with V and J called. Missing clones are a known gap in these copies; in checked studies unresolved V genes cover under half, and the rest lacks a known reason. The sample has roughly 130,000 clones on record, about 80% of them singletons. Just over 1% of the sample is held by the ten biggest clonotypes. The specimen was PBMCs. These TCRs come from a human donor in good health.

CDR3 sequence (DNA): TGTGCCAGTGAATCCGGACAGGGAACAGATACGCAGTATTTT. It is translated as CASESGQGTDTQYF. V usage is TRBV19 and J usage is TRBJ2-3, with 8 bases lining up with TRBD1. CDR1 is LNHDA and CDR2 is SQIVND in the germline V gene (reference sequence). V lost 8 bases, J lost 3 bases, and 7 bases stayed unmatched. The CDR3 runs 14 residues.

The chain joins TRBV7-9 to TRBJ2-1; TRBD2 aligns across 8 bases. V shed 5 bases and J 4 bases; nucleotides not matched to a gene: 10. Germline lookup yields CDR1 SEHNR and CDR2 FQNEAQ (reference sequence). This CDR3 spans 16 amino acids. As DNA, the CDR3 is TGTGCCAGCAGCACAGGGACTAGTCGGGCGTACAATGAGCAGTTCTTC. Translating gives CASSTGTSRAYNEQFF.

The chain recombines TRBV4-2 with TRBJ2-5; D remains unclear. Germline V gene data show CDR1 as LGHNA and CDR2 as YNFKEQ. The V and J ends lost 5 bases and 5 bases respectively, with 21 bases between them. The CDR3 length is 16 residues. The CDR3 DNA reads TGTGCCAGCAGCTTAAGTAGTTCCCCTCCGTCGGAGACCCAGTACTTC. Protein: CASSLSSSPPSETQYF.

This rearrangement joins TRBV10-3 to TRBJ1-2, with D perhaps matching TRBD1 (6 bases). The CDR3 is 15 amino acids. The V gene's germline CDR1 is ENHRY and CDR2 SYGVKD. V lost 4 bases to trimming and J lost 8 bases, with 20 bases between them. This CDR3 reads CAISGPALGALGYTF. The CDR3 coding sequence is TGTGCCATCAGTGGCCCCGCCCTGGGGGCTTTGGGCTACACCTTC.

The chain employs TRBV9 and TRBJ2-1, with D possibly being TRBD1 (5 bases). The germline V gene has CDR1 SGDLS and CDR2 YYNGEE. CDR3 size: 15 residues. Between the trimmed V and J ends, which lost 3 bases and 1 base, there was a span of 11 bases. CDR3 bases: TGTGCCAGCAGCGACCAGGGTCTTTCCTACAATGAGCAGTTCTTC. Translation: CASSDQGLSYNEQFF.

This chain links TRBV9 with TRBJ1-4; TRBD1 agrees at 8 bases. Germline V CDR1 and CDR2: SGDLS, YYNGEE. The J segment lost 9 bases and the V segment lost 0 bases, leaving 16 bases of the junction unmatched. The CDR3 runs 18 residues. The CDR3 reads CASSVASRQGTNVKKLFF. DNA of the CDR3: TGTGCCAGCAGCGTAGCCTCCCGACAGGGGACGAATGTGAAAAAACTGTTTTTT.

This clone was seen just once. The V and J genes are TRBV7-6 and TRBJ2-7; TRBD2 aligns across 9 bases. CDR3 size: 16 residues. Looked up from germline, CDR1 is SGHVS and CDR2 is FNYEAQ. V lost 0 bases, J lost 3 bases, and 6 bases stayed unmatched. The CDR3 coding sequence is TGTGCCAGCAGCTTAGCCCCGAGCGGGGGGTTCTACGAGCAGTACTTC. This encodes CASSLAPSGGFYEQYF.

CDR3: CASSYGLASGQETQYF. CDR3 DNA: TGTGCCAGCAGTTACGGGTTAGCTAGCGGGCAAGAGACCCAGTACTTC. The chain uses TRBV6-5 and TRBJ2-5; TRBD2 agrees at 8 bases. There are 16 residues in the CDR3. Looked up from germline, CDR1 is MNHEY and CDR2 is SVGAGI. J lost 2 bases, V lost 2 bases, and 7 bases had no gene match.

This chain links TRBV7-8 with TRBJ1-3; 10 bases map to TRBD1. This CDR3 has 17 residues. Trimming removed 5 bases from V and 2 bases from J; junction bases left unmatched: 9. From germline, CDR1 is SGHVS and CDR2 FQNEAQ. The CDR3 bases are TGTGCCAGCAGCGAGGGACAGGGGCCGCTAACTGGAAACACCATATATTTT. Its protein is CASSEGQGPLTGNTIYF.

The V gene is TRBV7-9, the J gene TRBJ2-5; D possibly corresponds to TRBD2 (6 bases). This CDR3 is 15 amino acids long. Germline V gene sequence: CDR1 SEHNR, CDR2 FQNEAQ (reference sequence). V shed 4 bases and J shed 3 bases, with 15 bases lying between them. This CDR3 reads CASSSSDYFKETQYF. The CDR3 DNA is TGTGCCAGCAGCTCCTCGGACTATTTTAAAGAGACCCAGTACTTC.

J is TRBJ2-1 and V is TRBV28; 11 nucleotides line up with TRBD2. Germline V gives CDR1 MDHEN, CDR2 SYDVKM. The V gene end was trimmed by 2 bases and the J gene end by 15 bases; junction bases not matched to a gene: 15. The CDR3 has 16 amino acids. The CDR3 protein is CASSLLLSGGAHSLFF. In nucleotides, the CDR3 is TGTGCCAGCAGTTTACTTCTTAGCGGGGGGGCCCACTCCTTGTTCTTC.

V usage is TRBV5-4 and J usage is TRBJ2-7; 8 nucleotides agree with TRBD1. The V segment lost 5 bases and the J segment 4 bases; nucleotides outside the gene matches: 8. Per germline, CDR1 SGHNT and CDR2 YYREEE (reference sequence). The CDR3 runs to 14 residues. The CDR3 DNA sequence: TGTGCCAGCAGTCAAGGGGACAGGTATTACGAGCAGTACTTC. Its translation is CASSQGDRYYEQYF.

This rearrangement joins TRBV4-1 to TRBJ2-1; 7 bases fit TRBD2. The germline V gene has CDR1 MGHRA and CDR2 YSYEKL. This CDR3 spans 15 amino acids. Trimming cost V 1 base and J 3 bases; bases outside gene matches: 3. The CDR3 DNA sequence: TGCGCCAGCAGCCAAGGTCCTAGCGGCTACAATGAGCAGTTCTTC. As protein: CASSQGPSGYNEQFF.

This clone has just one count. V is TRBV4-1 and J is TRBJ2-1; TRBD2 aligns across 9 bases. V trimming: 0 bases; J trimming: 2 bases; junction bases outside the gene matches: 5. CDR3 length equals 17 residues. Germline loops: CDR1 MGHRA, CDR2 YSYEKL. Here the CDR3 DNA reads TGCGCCAGCAGCCAAGAGAGGGGACTAGCCCCCTACAATGAGCAGTTCTTC. As protein: CASSQERGLAPYNEQFF.

The J gene is TRBJ1-4, the V gene TRBV18; D not resolved. V lost 2 bases and J 8 bases, leaving 15 bases between the germline ends. The CDR3 runs to 15 residues. Per the germline V gene, CDR1 is KGHSH and CDR2 is LQKENI. The CDR3 sequence: CASSPSMAETEKLFF. The CDR3 region has the DNA TGTGCCAGCTCACCATCCATGGCAGAGACAGAAAAACTGTTTTTT. Looking up the rest from reference TRBV18 and TRBJ1-4 gives the full variable domain: NAGVMQNPRHLVRRRGQEARLRCSPMKGHSHVYWYRQLPEEGLKFMVYLQKENIIDESGMPKERFSAEFPKEGPSILRIQQVVRGDSAAYFCASSPSMAETEKLFFGSGTQLSVL.

This chain connects TRBV27 to TRBJ1-5; D ambiguous. Looked up from germline, CDR1 is MNHEY and CDR2 is SMNVEV (reference sequence). V was shortened by 2 bases and J by 0 bases, with 11 bases between the two germline ends. The CDR3 runs to 16 residues. CDR3 protein: CASSLPLLYSNQPQHF. The CDR3 region has the DNA TGTGCCAGCAGTTTACCACTCCTTTATAGCAATCAGCCCCAGCATTTT.

Only a few counts were recorded for this clone. This chain joins TRBV10-3 and TRBJ2-3; 9 nucleotides match TRBD1. CDR1 is ENHRY and CDR2 is SYGVKD in the germline V gene. V was pared by 0 bases and J by 2 bases, with 3 bases of the junction left unmatched. The CDR3 covers 16 residues. The CDR3 spells CAISESDRGITDTQYF. In DNA form, the CDR3 reads TGTGCCATCAGTGAGTCGGACAGGGGAATCACAGATACGCAGTATTTT.

This clone was observed a few times. This sequence joins TRBV7-9 and TRBJ2-7; a possible D gene is TRBD2 (5 bases). Germline V gives CDR1 SEHNR, CDR2 FQNEAQ (reference sequence). Between the trimmed V and J ends, which lost 4 bases and 5 bases, there was a span of 12 bases. The CDR3 consists of 13 residues. The CDR3 sequence: CASSSRDQHEQYF. CDR3 nucleotide sequence: TGTGCCAGCAGCTCCCGGGATCAACACGAGCAGTACTTC. Drawing the rest from reference TRBV7-9 and TRBJ2-7, the complete variable domain is DTGVSQNPRHKITKRGQNVTFRCDPISEHNRLYWYRQTLGQGPEFLTYFQNEAQLEKSRLLSDRFSAERPKGSFSTLEIQRTEQGDSAMYLCASSSRDQHEQYFGPGTRLTVT.

The genes are TRBV7-9 and TRBJ2-7; 9 nucleotides agree with TRBD1. V shed 4 bases, J shed 2 bases, and the junction held 6 bases outside the gene matches. The CDR3 length is 15 residues. Germline V lookup: CDR1 SEHNR, CDR2 FQNEAQ (reference sequence). The CDR3 DNA reads TGTGCCAGCAGCTCCCGGGACAGGGTTCCCTACGAGCAGTACTTC. Translation: CASSSRDRVPYEQYF.

J is TRBJ2-3 and V is TRBV15; D gene unclear. The CDR3 contains 14 residues. The V gene lost 1 base and the J gene lost 6 bases, with 11 bases spanning the gap. Germline loops: CDR1 LNHNV, CDR2 YYDKDF (reference sequence). For the CDR3, the DNA is TGTGCCACCAGCAGAGGGCTAGAGGCGGATACGCAGTATTTT. Its protein product is CATSRGLEADTQYF.

This chain uses TRBV28 with TRBJ2-6; 7 nucleotides align to TRBD1. The CDR3 has 19 residues. Germline loops: CDR1 MDHEN, CDR2 SYDVKM. J lost 0 bases, V lost 5 bases, and 13 bases had no gene match. The CDR3 DNA sequence: TGTGCCAGCAGTCCTCTAACTCAGGGGGTTCCCTCTGGGGCCAACGTCCTGACTTTC. Translation gives CASSPLTQGVPSGANVLTF.

The chain couples TRBV5-1 to TRBJ1-2; D may be TRBD1 (6 bases). Per germline, CDR1 SGHRS and CDR2 YFSETQ. V lost 1 base, J lost 4 bases, and 32 bases lay in between. The CDR3 has 21 amino acids. The CDR3 is CASSLIVVPEDGTPIGYGYTF. CDR3 nucleotides: TGCGCCAGCAGCTTGATAGTAGTCCCCGAGGACGGGACACCGATAGGCTATGGCTACACCTTC. Full variable domain (missing parts from reference TRBV5-1 and TRBJ1-2): KAGVTQTPRYLIKTRGQQVTLSCSPISGHRSVSWYQQTPGQGLQFLFEYFSETQRNKGNFPGRFSGRQFSNSRSEMNVSTLELGDSALYLCASSLIVVPEDGTPIGYGYTFGSGTRLTVV.

Note on this clone: Being one base from a much bigger clone, this may be a read error. The V call is TRBV4-2, the J call TRBJ1-1; D uncertain. This CDR3 region has 11 residues. Looked up from germline, CDR1 is LGHNA and CDR2 is YNFKEQ. Deletions cut 7 bases from V and 5 bases from J, with 8 bases between. The chain's CDR3 is CASMRRTEAFF. CDR3 DNA sequence: TGTGCCAGCATGAGGAGGACTGAAGCTTTCTTT.

The rearrangement links TRBV7-9 to TRBJ2-5; D may be TRBD2 (6 bases). CDR3 length: 13 amino acids. Looked up from germline, CDR1 is SEHNR and CDR2 is FQNEAQ (reference sequence). Trimming took off 3 bases at V and 4 bases at J, with 9 bases between the two ends. This CDR3 reads CASSFGGLETQYF. CDR3 coding DNA: TGTGCCAGCAGCTTCGGGGGACTAGAGACCCAGTACTTC.

The V call is TRBV7-9, the J call TRBJ2-5; D might be TRBD2 (6 bases). Trimming stripped 5 bases from V and 7 bases from J, with 17 bases between. The germline V gene encodes CDR1 SEHNR and CDR2 FQNEAQ (reference sequence). The length of the CDR3 is 14 residues. Here the CDR3 DNA reads TGTGCCAGCAGCGTGGAGGGCCAGGAAGGGACCCAGTACTTC. Translation: CASSVEGQEGTQYF.

This clone was detected only once. The chain has TRBV5-1 and TRBJ1-2, with D hard to call. Trimming stripped 0 bases from V and 6 bases from J, with 6 bases between. This CDR3 has 12 residues. CDR1 SGHRS and CDR2 YFSETQ come from the germline V gene. The CDR3 is CASSLGVNGYTF. DNA for the CDR3: TGCGCCAGCAGCTTGGGAGTTAATGGCTACACCTTC.